This T cell receptor beta chain was identified during a study of cytomegalovirus exposure and HLA in healthy donors. The PCR was carried out with 60 Vbeta primers and 13 Jbeta primers. The table came from immunoSEQ multiplex PCR; TCRdb's copy has only in-frame clones and leaves some out. The sample consists of about 270,000 clones, 80% to 90% of them appearing once. The V gene's germline CDR1 is MNHEY and CDR2 SVGAGI. After removal of 6 bases from V and 7 bases from J, the junction contained 13 bases not matched to a gene. CDR3 length: 15 residues. Points from the study as a whole: Analyses of presence/absence relied on an assumption of roughly uniform sequencing depth across donors. According to an earlier analysis, most TCR beta V segments yielded productive rearrangements about 87% or about 30% of the time. No immune exposure information besides CMV serostatus was available. The analysis excluded some indistinguishable V segments, including TRBV6-2 and TRBV6-3.

As regards this clone: Its antigen is currently unknown.

The sequence was collected from a middle-aged man in good health and CMV-seropositive. The sample comprised PBMCs. The rearrangement links TRBV6-5 to TRBJ1-2, with 8 nucleotides matching TRBD1. The CDR3 DNA reads as TGTGCCAGCAGCAACAGGGGGGCAGATGTGAGTGGCTACACCTTC. This translates into CASSNRGADVSGYTF.